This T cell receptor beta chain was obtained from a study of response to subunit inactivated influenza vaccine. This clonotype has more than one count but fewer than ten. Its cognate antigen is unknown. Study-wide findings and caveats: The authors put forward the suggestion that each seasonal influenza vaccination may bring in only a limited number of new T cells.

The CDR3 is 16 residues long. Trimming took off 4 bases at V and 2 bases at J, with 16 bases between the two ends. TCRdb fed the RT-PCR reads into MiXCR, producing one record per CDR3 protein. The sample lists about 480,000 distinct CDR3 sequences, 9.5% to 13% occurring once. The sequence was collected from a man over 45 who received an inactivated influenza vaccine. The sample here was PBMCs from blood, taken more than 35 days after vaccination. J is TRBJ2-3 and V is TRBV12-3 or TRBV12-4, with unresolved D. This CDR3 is CASSWGTTLFTDTQYF. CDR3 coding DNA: TGTGCCAGCAGTTGGGGAACTACACTCTTCACAGATACGCAGTATTTT.